The 29 T cell receptor beta chains below were found in one sample sequenced in a study of beta chain features in type 1 diabetes (dated by TCRdb to the late 2010s). General findings and caveats noted by the study authors: In all four CD4+ subsets, TCRB CDR3 length was moderately but significantly shorter in type 1 diabetes patients.

Libraries were constructed by the immunoSEQ multiplex PCR assay. The High Capacity cDNA Reverse Transcription Kit was used to reverse transcribe all of the isolated RNA, meaning that expressed TCRB transcripts were what got sequenced. TCRdb stores this immuneACCESS table with in-frame sequences only. Part of the clones is absent; in the studies checked, under half of the shortfall reflects unresolved V genes, and no reason is known for the rest. The sample has approximately 260,000 clones on record, roughly 22% of them singletons. More than 0.025% of the sample is held by the ten biggest clonotypes. These receptors' targets are unknown. The material sequenced was naive CD4+ T cells from blood. The cell subset or site label on this specimen signifies: true naive CD4+ T cells. These receptors were obtained from a woman in her 40s with type 1 diabetes.

Only a few counts were recorded for this clone. V and J are TRBV27 and TRBJ2-6; D may be TRBD1 (5 bases). Per the germline V gene, CDR1 is MNHEY and CDR2 is SMNVEV (reference sequence). The CDR3 is 15 amino acids. Trimming pared 3 bases from V and 2 bases from J, leaving 8 bases between. CDR3 amino acids: CASSFQGPGANVLTF. In DNA form, the CDR3 reads TGTGCCAGCAGTTTCCAGGGTCCTGGGGCCAACGTCCTGACTTTC.

The chain carries TRBV4-3 and TRBJ1-2; D gene ambiguous. CDR3 length equals 13 residues. The V gene lost 4 bases and the J gene lost 7 bases, with 13 bases spanning the gap. From germline, CDR1 is LGHNA and CDR2 YSLEER. The CDR3: CASSRESGSGYTF. In nucleotides, the CDR3 is TGCGCCAGCAGCCGAGAATCGGGTAGTGGCTACACCTTC.

This clone was seen a few times. This chain connects TRBV4-1 to TRBJ1-1, with D tentatively TRBD1 (6 bases). The CDR3 spans 15 residues. V shed 5 bases and J shed 1 base, with 14 bases lying between them. Germline V gene sequence: CDR1 MGHRA, CDR2 YSYEKL. The CDR3 spells CASSGDRTPNTEAFF. The CDR3 DNA reads TGCGCCAGCAGCGGTGACAGGACGCCGAACACTGAAGCTTTCTTT.

There are a few counts of this clone. The rearrangement uses TRBV4-2 and TRBJ1-4, with 10 positions matching TRBD1. This CDR3 region has 16 residues. Germline CDR1 is LGHNA and CDR2 is YNFKEQ. V was pared by 0 bases and J by 6 bases, with 4 bases of the junction left unmatched. In DNA, the CDR3 is TGTGCCAGCAGCCAAGAGAGGGGGACAGGGGATGAAAAACTGTTTTTT. Translation: CASSQERGTGDEKLFF.

This clone was recorded a few times. This chain links TRBV30 with TRBJ2-3; D gene unclear. Germline V lookup: CDR1 GTSNPN, CDR2 SVGIG (reference sequence). The CDR3 runs 14 residues. The ends were cut back, 2 bases at V and 1 base at J, with 10 bases in the middle. DNA of the CDR3: TGTGCCTGGAGTCGAGCCCTGGGCACAGATACGCAGTATTTT. It translates to CAWSRALGTDTQYF. Variable domain in full (rest from reference TRBV30 and TRBJ2-3): SQTIHQWPATLVQPVGSPLSLECTVEGTSNPNLYWYRQAAGRGLQLLFYSVGIGQISSEVPQNLSASRPQDRQFILSSKKLLLSDSGFYLCAWSRALGTDTQYFGPGTRLTVL.

This chain joins TRBV4-1 and TRBJ2-1; 9 nucleotides align to TRBD1. The germline V gene encodes CDR1 MGHRA and CDR2 YSYEKL. The CDR3 loop spans 16 amino acids. V shed 7 bases, J shed 0 bases, and the junction held 7 bases outside the gene matches. The CDR3 spells CASNRPGQGSYNEQFF. Here the CDR3 DNA reads TGCGCCAGCAACCGCCCGGGACAGGGCTCCTACAATGAGCAGTTCTTC.

This clone appeared a few times. V usage is TRBV29-1 and J usage is TRBJ1-1; D not certain. The V gene lost 4 bases and the J gene lost 0 bases, with 6 bases spanning the gap. Germline V gene lookup returns CDR1 SQVTM and CDR2 ANQGSEA. This CDR3 region has 12 residues. CDR3 coding DNA: TGCAGCGTTGGCGAAGTGAACACTGAAGCTTTCTTT. Translation: CSVGEVNTEAFF.

This clone turned up a few times. The gene calls are TRBV19 and TRBJ2-3, with 12 bases matching TRBD2. This CDR3 has 15 residues. CDR1 and CDR2 from the germline V gene are LNHDA and SQIVND (reference sequence). J lost 4 bases, V lost 5 bases, and 4 bases had no gene match. This chain's CDR3 is CASSLTSGSADTQYF. CDR3 DNA: TGTGCCAGTAGTCTGACTAGCGGGAGCGCAGATACGCAGTATTTT.

This clone showed up just a few times. This chain connects TRBV18 to TRBJ2-3; no firm D call. The V end lost 3 bases, the J end lost 4 bases, and 14 bases lay between the germline ends. The CDR3 is 15 residues long. Per the germline V gene, CDR1 is KGHSH and CDR2 is LQKENI. Here the CDR3 reads CASSPYLGVPDTQYF. The CDR3 DNA follows: TGTGCCAGCTCACCTTACCTAGGAGTTCCAGATACGCAGTATTTT.

This chain connects TRBV29-1 to TRBJ2-3; D is perhaps TRBD2 (6 bases). This CDR3 is 12 amino acids long. The V gene lost 7 bases and the J gene lost 0 bases, with 8 bases spanning the gap. The germline V gene has CDR1 SQVTM and CDR2 ANQGSEA. CDR3: CSAGGSTDTQYF. DNA of the CDR3: TGCAGCGCCGGGGGAAGCACAGATACGCAGTATTTT.

The gene calls are TRBV25-1 and TRBJ2-3; D unresolved. V gave up 3 bases and J gave up 2 bases, with 12 bases separating them. The CDR3 runs 15 residues. Germline CDR1 reads MGHDK; CDR2 reads SYGVNS. This chain's CDR3 is CASSEFYSITDTQYF. The CDR3 nucleotides read TGTGCCAGCAGTGAGTTCTACTCAATCACAGATACGCAGTATTTT.

This clone has more than one count but fewer than ten. The J gene is TRBJ1-6, the V gene TRBV27; 8 bases are shared with TRBD1. The CDR3 length is 15 residues. The V gene's germline CDR1 is MNHEY and CDR2 SMNVEV (reference sequence). With 2 bases clipped from V and 7 bases from J, the junction kept 4 bases outside the gene matches. CDR3 nucleotides: TGTGCCAGCAGTTTAACGACAGGGGAAAATTCACCCCTCCACTTT. Its protein product is CASSLTTGENSPLHF.

This rearrangement joins TRBV9 to TRBJ2-1; TRBD2 matches 10 bases. V shed 0 bases and J 0 bases; nucleotides not matched to a gene: 3. CDR3 length: 17 amino acids. Germline V CDR1 and CDR2: SGDLS, YYNGEE. CDR3 coding DNA: TGTGCCAGCAGCGTAGGCCTAGCGGGGGCCTCCTACAATGAGCAGTTCTTC. This encodes CASSVGLAGASYNEQFF.

J is TRBJ2-7 and V is TRBV7-2; 8 bases fit TRBD1. Germline values: CDR1 SGHTA, CDR2 FQGNSA. The CDR3 runs 14 residues. J gave up 4 bases and V 4 bases, and 6 bases lay outside the gene matches. CDR3 in amino acids: CASSSVDRAYEQYF. The CDR3 nucleotides are TGTGCCAGCAGCTCGGTGGACAGGGCGTACGAGCAGTACTTC.

In its sample, this clone was seen a few times. The chain employs TRBV11-1 and TRBJ2-5, with D hard to call. Germline values: CDR1 SGHAT, CDR2 FQDESV (reference sequence). The CDR3 runs to 14 residues. The germline V and J ends were trimmed by 1 base and 1 base, with 7 bases remaining between them. The CDR3 DNA sequence: TGTGCCAGCAGCTTAGGAGTAAGCCAAGAGACCCAGTACTTC. Its translation is CASSLGVSQETQYF.

This chain joins TRBV9 and TRBJ1-1, with D possibly matching TRBD1 (6 bases). V was pared by 4 bases and J by 1 base, with 14 bases between. The CDR3 spans 15 residues. Germline CDR1 reads SGDLS; CDR2 reads YYNGEE. CDR3 in DNA: TGTGCCAGCAGCCCTAGAACGGGACAGAACACTGAAGCTTTCTTT. This gives the protein CASSPRTGQNTEAFF. The full variable domain, its missing parts supplied by reference TRBV9 and TRBJ1-1, is DSGVTQTPKHLITATGQRVTLRCSPRSGDLSVYWYQQSLDQGLQFLIQYYNGEERAKGNILERFSAQQFPDLHSELNLSSLELGDSALYFCASSPRTGQNTEAFFGQGTRLTVV.

The genes are TRBV18 and TRBJ1-5; a weak D match, TRBD1 (6 bases). Deletions cut 3 bases from V and 6 bases from J, with 15 bases between. Looked up from germline, CDR1 is KGHSH and CDR2 is LQKENI. This CDR3 region has 15 residues. This CDR3 is CASSPEQGRLQPQHF. The CDR3 coding sequence is TGTGCCAGCTCACCGGAGCAGGGGCGCCTTCAGCCCCAGCATTTT. The entire variable domain, with the rest obtained from reference TRBV18 and TRBJ1-5, is as follows: NAGVMQNPRHLVRRRGQEARLRCSPMKGHSHVYWYRQLPEEGLKFMVYLQKENIIDESGMPKERFSAEFPKEGPSILRIQQVVRGDSAAYFCASSPEQGRLQPQHFGDGTRLSIL.

The V and J genes are TRBV5-6 and TRBJ1-1; D gene unclear. The length of the CDR3 is 12 residues. The V gene lost 4 bases and the J gene lost 7 bases, with 11 bases spanning the gap. Germline CDR1 is SGHDT and CDR2 is YYEEEE. The DNA of the CDR3 is TGTGCCAGCAGCCGAGAGGCCAGTGAAGCTTTCTTT. Translation gives CASSREASEAFF.

The chain links TRBV29-1 to TRBJ2-3; 10 bases align to TRBD2. The CDR3 contains 14 residues. After removal of 6 bases from V and 2 bases from J, the junction contained 5 bases not matched to a gene. Germline V gene sequence: CDR1 SQVTM, CDR2 ANQGSEA. CDR3 amino acids: CSVRTSGITDTQYF. The CDR3 DNA follows: TGCAGCGTCAGGACTAGCGGAATCACAGATACGCAGTATTTT.

The table lists this clone with a few counts. The chain links TRBV5-1 to TRBJ2-5; TRBD1 is a possible D gene (5 bases). V lost 6 bases to trimming and J lost 4 bases, with 13 bases between them. Germline values: CDR1 SGHRS, CDR2 YFSETQ. This CDR3 region has 13 residues. CDR3 loop: CASTLGRAETQYF. The CDR3 bases are TGCGCCAGCACCCTCGGCAGGGCAGAGACCCAGTACTTC.

CDR3 sequence: CASSASDRAYEQYF. The DNA of the CDR3 is TGTGCCAGCAGCGCCTCGGACAGGGCCTACGAGCAGTACTTC. V is TRBV9 and J is TRBJ2-7, with 8 bases matching TRBD1. From germline, CDR1 is SGDLS and CDR2 YYNGEE. With 3 bases clipped from V and 2 bases from J, the junction kept 4 bases outside the gene matches. The length of the CDR3 is 14 residues. Full variable domain (missing parts from reference TRBV9 and TRBJ2-7): DSGVTQTPKHLITATGQRVTLRCSPRSGDLSVYWYQQSLDQGLQFLIQYYNGEERAKGNILERFSAQQFPDLHSELNLSSLELGDSALYFCASSASDRAYEQYFGPGTRLTVT.

The CDR3 DNA follows: TGTGCCAGTAGCTTCTCAGGGTCCCAAAACATTCAGTACTTC. This translates into CASSFSGSQNIQYF. V usage is TRBV19 and J usage is TRBJ2-4, with D perhaps TRBD1 (5 bases). V dropped 6 bases and J dropped 5 bases, with 14 bases sitting between them. This CDR3 region has 14 residues. The V gene's germline CDR1 is LNHDA and CDR2 SQIVND (reference sequence).

The chain combines TRBV15 with TRBJ1-2, with TRBD1 matching 9 bases. The CDR3 has 16 residues. Germline V gives CDR1 LNHNV, CDR2 YYDKDF (reference sequence). Trimming at V came to 0 bases and at J to 5 bases, leaving 7 bases not matched to a gene. The CDR3 DNA reads TGTGCCACCAGCAGAGATTTTACCGGGACAGGGTATGGCTACACCTTC. Translating gives CATSRDFTGTGYGYTF.

The gene calls are TRBV7-9 and TRBJ1-4, with 7 bases fitting TRBD1. The CDR3 extends over 16 amino acids. Germline V gene data show CDR1 as SEHNR and CDR2 as FQNEAQ (reference sequence). Losses at the gene ends were 4 bases for V and 0 bases for J; bases not matched to a gene: 5. The CDR3 loop is CASSSGQTATNEKLFF. The CDR3 DNA reads TGTGCCAGCAGCTCGGGACAGACTGCAACTAATGAAAAACTGTTTTTT. The full variable domain, with the rest looked up from reference TRBV7-9 and TRBJ1-4, is DTGVSQNPRHKITKRGQNVTFRCDPISEHNRLYWYRQTLGQGPEFLTYFQNEAQLEKSRLLSDRFSAERPKGSFSTLEIQRTEQGDSAMYLCASSSGQTATNEKLFFGSGTQLSVL.

This chain joins TRBV7-9 and TRBJ2-5; D may be TRBD2 (5 bases). Trimming stripped 5 bases from V and 5 bases from J, with 18 bases between. Germline loops: CDR1 SEHNR, CDR2 FQNEAQ (reference sequence). This CDR3 is 15 amino acids long. The CDR3 DNA reads TGTGCCAGCAGCCCATACGAGGGCGCGTATGAGACCCAGTACTTC. Amino acid sequence: CASSPYEGAYETQYF.

This clone was counted only a few times. In the same sample, other DNA sequences code for this CDR3. The J gene is TRBJ1-5, the V gene TRBV5-1; D call uncertain. This CDR3 has 15 residues. CDR1 is SGHRS, CDR2 YFSETQ, per germline. Trimming cost V 0 bases and J 0 bases, with 7 bases left between them. CDR3 sequence: CASSLDPGSNQPQHF. The CDR3 region has the DNA TGCGCCAGCAGCTTGGATCCCGGTAGCAATCAGCCCCAGCATTTT.

This clone was picked up a small number of times. The chain combines TRBV4-2 with TRBJ1-1, with 7 bases fitting TRBD1. The CDR3 sequence is 16 residues long. Losses at the gene ends were 0 bases for V and 3 bases for J; bases not matched to a gene: 7. Per the germline V gene, CDR1 is LGHNA and CDR2 is YNFKEQ. The CDR3 coding sequence is TGTGCCAGCAGCCAAGATCAGGGGGTGGTAGACACTGAAGCTTTCTTT. Translated: CASSQDQGVVDTEAFF.

This clone was counted only a few times. The chain joins TRBV9 to TRBJ2-5, with 7 bases aligning to TRBD1. The germline gives CDR1 SGDLS, CDR2 YYNGEE. The CDR3 is made up of 17 amino acids. The junction had 12 bases not matched to a gene; V was cut back by 3 bases and J by 1 base. The CDR3 nucleotides read TGTGCCAGCAGCGCTAAACCCGGGACAGTGGGCCAAGAGACCCAGTACTTC. This sequence encodes CASSAKPGTVGQETQYF. Combining the CDR3 with reference TRBV9 and TRBJ2-5 gives the whole variable domain DSGVTQTPKHLITATGQRVTLRCSPRSGDLSVYWYQQSLDQGLQFLIQYYNGEERAKGNILERFSAQQFPDLHSELNLSSLELGDSALYFCASSAKPGTVGQETQYFGPGTRLLVL.

The chain carries TRBV5-6 and TRBJ1-2; D possibly corresponds to TRBD1 (6 bases). V dropped 1 base and J dropped 13 bases, with 20 bases sitting between them. The CDR3 has 14 amino acids. Germline loops: CDR1 SGHDT, CDR2 YYEEEE. DNA for the CDR3: TGTGCCAGCAGCTTGAAGGGTGGTGGGGGCGCAGGCACCTTC. It specifies CASSLKGGGGAGTF. The whole variable domain, remainder taken from reference TRBV5-6 and TRBJ1-2, is DAGVTQSPTHLIKTRGQQVTLRCSPKSGHDTVSWYQQALGQGPQFIFQYYEEEERQRGNFPDRFSGHQFPNYSSELNVNALLLGDSALYLCASSLKGGGGAGTFGSGTRLTVV.